This TCR beta chain was found in a study of T cells in narcolepsy. As for the study in general: Healthy controls were enrolled alongside patients with narcolepsy type 1 or type 2.

Findings and limits, study-wide: Autoreactive clonotypes reportedly recurred in blood of same and different patients, not controls.

The germline V and J ends were trimmed by 5 bases and 1 base, with 9 bases remaining between them. CDR3 length: 14 residues. In germline, CDR1 is SGDLS, CDR2 YYNGEE. The table came from immunoSEQ multiplex PCR; TCRdb's copy has only in-frame clones and leaves some out. The table includes some 30,000 clones, roughly 87% detected once. Of note for this clone: Antigen unknown.

Source material: CD45RA- memory CD4+ T cells from PBMCs. The clonotype comes from a human donor with narcolepsy. V usage is TRBV9 and J usage is TRBJ2-2, with a possible D match to TRBD1 (6 bases). The CDR3 reads CASRPGQNTGELFF. CDR3 coding DNA: TGTGCCAGCAGACCGGGACAGAACACCGGGGAGCTGTTTTTT. The full variable domain, its missing parts supplied by reference TRBV9 and TRBJ2-2, is DSGVTQTPKHLITATGQRVTLRCSPRSGDLSVYWYQQSLDQGLQFLIQYYNGEERAKGNILERFSAQQFPDLHSELNLSSLELGDSALYFCASRPGQNTGELFFGEGSRLTVL.